This T cell receptor (beta chain) was sequenced during a study of regulatory and conventional T cells in RAG deficiency. The assay was immunoSEQ multiplex PCR, and TCRdb's table has in-frame clones only and misses some. Of under 7,500 clones listed, around 91% were seen once; the top ten hold about 1.3%. Regulatory T cells were sorted from blood as CD4+ CD25-high CD127-low cells. This clone was observed a few times. This sample also appeared in a second study, on regulatory T cells. From that study: Amplification used 52 TRBV primers and 13 TRBJ primers.

This TCR derives from a human donor in good health. Sequenced input: CD127- CD25+ CD4+ Tregs sorted from blood.

CDR3 sequence (DNA): TGTGCCAGTGCCGGGACAGGGAGCAATCAGCCCCAGCATTTT. This gives the protein CASAGTGSNQPQHF. The J gene is TRBJ1-5, the V gene TRBV19, with 9 positions matching TRBD1. Germline V lookup: CDR1 LNHDA, CDR2 SQIVND (reference sequence). Trimming took 8 bases from V and 1 from J; bases not matched to a gene: 3. The CDR3 extends over 14 amino acids.